This T cell receptor beta chain stems from a study of shared clonotypes between healthy human individuals. General study findings and limits: As a rule, naive subsets had a larger estimated richness than memory subsets. Across a handful of donors, naive CD4 shared roughly 5.1%, naive CD8 over 3%, memory CD4 2% to 2.5%, memory CD8 about 0.4%.

Using approximately 200 ng DNA, 30,000 to 35,000 T cell genomes, the sorted-subset replicate PCRs were run. This table comes from immunoSEQ multiplex PCR, and its TCRdb copy is limited to in-frame clones, with some not included. Of 2 million to 2.5 million clones in the sample, around 95% were seen once. Concerning this clone: Its cognate antigen is unknown.

Material: naive CD4+ T cells sorted from blood. Noted subset: CD45RA+ positively selected. The sequence derives from a man between 18 and 29 years old in good health.

The CDR3 loop reads CASSLSGPTDTQYF. For the CDR3, the DNA is TGTGCCAGCAGCTTGAGTGGACCCACAGATACGCAGTATTTT. V and J are TRBV5-4 and TRBJ2-3; D unresolved. Germline V lookup: CDR1 SGHNT, CDR2 YYREEE (reference sequence). V was shortened by 1 base and J by 2 bases, with 8 bases between the two germline ends. The CDR3 sequence is 14 residues long.